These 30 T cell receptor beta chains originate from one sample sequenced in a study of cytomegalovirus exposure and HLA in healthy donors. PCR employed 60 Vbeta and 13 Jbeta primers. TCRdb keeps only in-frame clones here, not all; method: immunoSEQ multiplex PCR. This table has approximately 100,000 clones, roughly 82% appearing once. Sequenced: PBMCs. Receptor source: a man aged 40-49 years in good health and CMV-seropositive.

The CDR3 loop is CASSRTGAYEQYF. In DNA, the CDR3 is TGTGCCAGCAGCCGGACAGGGGCCTACGAGCAGTACTTC. V usage is TRBV6-5 and J usage is TRBJ2-7; 9 nucleotides agree with TRBD1. The CDR3 has 13 amino acids. In germline, CDR1 is MNHEY, CDR2 SVGAGI. J gave up 2 bases and V 6 bases, and 2 bases lay outside the gene matches.

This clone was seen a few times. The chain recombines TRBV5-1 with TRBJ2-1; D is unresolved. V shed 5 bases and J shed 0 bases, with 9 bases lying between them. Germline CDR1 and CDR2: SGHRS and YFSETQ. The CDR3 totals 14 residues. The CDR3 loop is CASSTSGSYNEQFF. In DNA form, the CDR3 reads TGCGCCAGCAGTACAAGTGGCTCCTACAATGAGCAGTTCTTC.

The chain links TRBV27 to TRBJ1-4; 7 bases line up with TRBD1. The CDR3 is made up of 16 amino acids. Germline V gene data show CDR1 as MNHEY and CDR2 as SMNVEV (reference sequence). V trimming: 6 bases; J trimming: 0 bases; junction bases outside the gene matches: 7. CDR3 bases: TGTGCCAGCAGCGGGGCGGACAGGTCAACTAATGAAAAACTGTTTTTT. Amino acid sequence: CASSGADRSTNEKLFF.

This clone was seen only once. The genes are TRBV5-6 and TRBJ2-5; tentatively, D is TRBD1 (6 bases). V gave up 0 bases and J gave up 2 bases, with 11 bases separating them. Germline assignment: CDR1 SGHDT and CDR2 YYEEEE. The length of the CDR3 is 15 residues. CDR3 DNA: TGTGCCAGCAGCTTGGGACAGGTCCGACAAGAGACCCAGTACTTC. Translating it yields CASSLGQVRQETQYF.

The CDR3 coding sequence is TGTGCCAGCATCCCCGGGACTAGCGGGGGCCAAGGGGAGCTGTTTTTT. Protein: CASIPGTSGGQGELFF. The rearrangement joins TRBV28 to TRBJ2-2, with TRBD2 identical over 14 bases. The CDR3 runs 16 residues. After removal of 7 bases from V and 8 bases from J, the junction contained 9 bases not matched to a gene. The germline V gene has CDR1 MDHEN and CDR2 SYDVKM.

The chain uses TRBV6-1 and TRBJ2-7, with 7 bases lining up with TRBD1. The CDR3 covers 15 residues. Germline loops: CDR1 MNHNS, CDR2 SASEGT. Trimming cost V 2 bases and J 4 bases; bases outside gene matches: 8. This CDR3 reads CASSEPGTAGYEQYF. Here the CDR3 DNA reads TGTGCCAGCAGTGAACCCGGGACAGCAGGATACGAGCAGTACTTC.

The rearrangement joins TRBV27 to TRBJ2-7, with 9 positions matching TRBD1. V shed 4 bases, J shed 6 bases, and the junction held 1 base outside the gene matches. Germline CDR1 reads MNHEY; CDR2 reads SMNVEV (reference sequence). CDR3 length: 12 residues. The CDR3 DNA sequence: TGTGCCAGCAGTTACAGGGGGCTCGAGCAGTACTTC. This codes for CASSYRGLEQYF.

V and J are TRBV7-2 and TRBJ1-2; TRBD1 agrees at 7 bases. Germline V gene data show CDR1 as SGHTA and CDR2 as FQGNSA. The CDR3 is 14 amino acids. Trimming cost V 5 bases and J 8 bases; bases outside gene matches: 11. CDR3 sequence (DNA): TGTGCCAGCAGCCCGACGGGACAGCCTTTGGGCTACACCTTC. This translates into CASSPTGQPLGYTF.

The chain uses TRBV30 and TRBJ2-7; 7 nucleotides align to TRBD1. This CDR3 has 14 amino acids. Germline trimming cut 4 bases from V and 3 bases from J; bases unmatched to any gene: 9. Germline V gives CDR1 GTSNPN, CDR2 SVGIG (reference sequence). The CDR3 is CAWTQGVSYYEQYF. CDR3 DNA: TGTGCCTGGACCCAGGGGGTCTCCTACTACGAGCAGTACTTC. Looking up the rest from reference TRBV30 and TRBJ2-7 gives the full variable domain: SQTIHQWPATLVQPVGSPLSLECTVEGTSNPNLYWYRQAAGRGLQLLFYSVGIGQISSEVPQNLSASRPQDRQFILSSKKLLLSDSGFYLCAWTQGVSYYEQYFGPGTRLTVT.

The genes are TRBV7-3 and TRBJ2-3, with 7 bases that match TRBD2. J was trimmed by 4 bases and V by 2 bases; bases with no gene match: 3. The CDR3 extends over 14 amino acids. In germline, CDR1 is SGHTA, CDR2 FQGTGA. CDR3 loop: CASSLGGGPDTQYF. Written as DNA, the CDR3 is TGTGCCAGCAGCTTAGGGGGGGGTCCAGATACGCAGTATTTT.

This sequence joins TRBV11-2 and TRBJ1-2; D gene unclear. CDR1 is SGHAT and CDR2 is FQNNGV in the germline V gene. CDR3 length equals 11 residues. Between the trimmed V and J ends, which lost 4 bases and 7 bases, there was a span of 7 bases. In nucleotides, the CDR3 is TGTGCCAGCAGCTCCTCCGGTGGCTACACCTTC. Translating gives CASSSSGGYTF.

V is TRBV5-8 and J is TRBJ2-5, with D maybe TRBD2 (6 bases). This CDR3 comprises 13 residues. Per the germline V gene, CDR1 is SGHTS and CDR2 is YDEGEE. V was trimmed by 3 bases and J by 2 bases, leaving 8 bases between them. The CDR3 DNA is TGTGCCAGCAGCTCGGGACTTCAAGAGACCCAGTACTTC. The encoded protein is CASSSGLQETQYF.

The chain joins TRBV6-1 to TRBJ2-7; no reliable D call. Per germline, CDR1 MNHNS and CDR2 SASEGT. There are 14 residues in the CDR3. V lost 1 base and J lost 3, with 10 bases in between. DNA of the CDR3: TGTGCCAGCAGTGAAGTTGGCAGTTTCTACGAGCAGTACTTC. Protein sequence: CASSEVGSFYEQYF.

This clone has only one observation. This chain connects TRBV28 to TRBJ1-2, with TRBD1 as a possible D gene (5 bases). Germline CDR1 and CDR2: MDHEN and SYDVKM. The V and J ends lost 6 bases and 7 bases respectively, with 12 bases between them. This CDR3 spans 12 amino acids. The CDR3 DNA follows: TGTGCCAGCAGGGAGCAGGGTTCTGGCTACACCTTC. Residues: CASREQGSGYTF.

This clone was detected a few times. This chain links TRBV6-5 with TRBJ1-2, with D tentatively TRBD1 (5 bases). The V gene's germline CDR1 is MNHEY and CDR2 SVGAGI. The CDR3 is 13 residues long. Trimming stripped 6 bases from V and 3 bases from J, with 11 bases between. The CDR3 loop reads CASSPGTYYGYTF. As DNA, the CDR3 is TGTGCCAGCAGCCCCGGGACTTACTATGGCTACACCTTC.

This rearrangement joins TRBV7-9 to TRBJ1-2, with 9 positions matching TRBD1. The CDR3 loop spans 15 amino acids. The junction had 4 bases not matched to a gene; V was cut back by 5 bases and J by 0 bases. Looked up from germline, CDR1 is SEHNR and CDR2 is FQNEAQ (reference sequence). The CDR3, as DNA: TGTGCCAGCAGCCCAAGACAGGGGGCTAACTATGGCTACACCTTC. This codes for CASSPRQGANYGYTF.

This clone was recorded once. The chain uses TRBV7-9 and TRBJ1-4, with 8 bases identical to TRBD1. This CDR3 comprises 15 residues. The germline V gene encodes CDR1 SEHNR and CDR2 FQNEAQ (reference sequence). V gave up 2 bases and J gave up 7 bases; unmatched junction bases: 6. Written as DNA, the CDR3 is TGTGCCAGCAGCTTAATCCAGGGGGCGAGTGAAAAACTGTTTTTT. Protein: CASSLIQGASEKLFF.

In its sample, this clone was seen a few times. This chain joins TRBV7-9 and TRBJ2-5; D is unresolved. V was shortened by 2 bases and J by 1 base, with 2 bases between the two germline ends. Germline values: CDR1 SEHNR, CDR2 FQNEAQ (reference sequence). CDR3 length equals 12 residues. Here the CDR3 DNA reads TGTGCCAGCAGCTTACGCCAAGAGACCCAGTACTTC. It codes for CASSLRQETQYF.

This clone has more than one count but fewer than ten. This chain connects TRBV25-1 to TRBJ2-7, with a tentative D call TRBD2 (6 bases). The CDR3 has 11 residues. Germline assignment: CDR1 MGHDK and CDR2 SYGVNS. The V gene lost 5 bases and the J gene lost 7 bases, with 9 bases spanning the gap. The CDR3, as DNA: TGTGCCAGCAGTACCAGCGGGGAGCAGTACTTC. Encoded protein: CASSTSGEQYF.

The CDR3 region is CASSEDRWNYGYTF. The CDR3 DNA reads TGTGCCAGCAGCGAGGACAGGTGGAACTATGGCTACACCTTC. This chain joins TRBV6-1 and TRBJ1-2, with 7 bases lining up with TRBD1. J was trimmed by 2 bases and V by 6 bases; bases with no gene match: 6. Germline values: CDR1 MNHNS, CDR2 SASEGT. The length of the CDR3 is 14 residues.

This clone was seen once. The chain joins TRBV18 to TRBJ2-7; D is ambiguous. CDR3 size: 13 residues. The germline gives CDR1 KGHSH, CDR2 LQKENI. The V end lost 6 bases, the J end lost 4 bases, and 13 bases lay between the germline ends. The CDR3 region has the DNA TGTGCCAGCTCTCAGGCCAGAGATTACGAGCAGTACTTC. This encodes CASSQARDYEQYF.

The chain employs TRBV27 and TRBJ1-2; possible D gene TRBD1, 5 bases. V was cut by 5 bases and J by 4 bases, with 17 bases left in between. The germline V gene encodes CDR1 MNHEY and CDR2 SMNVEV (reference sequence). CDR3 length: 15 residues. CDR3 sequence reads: CASSPLRQWGYGYTF. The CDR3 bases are TGTGCCAGCAGTCCCTTGAGACAGTGGGGCTATGGCTACACCTTC.

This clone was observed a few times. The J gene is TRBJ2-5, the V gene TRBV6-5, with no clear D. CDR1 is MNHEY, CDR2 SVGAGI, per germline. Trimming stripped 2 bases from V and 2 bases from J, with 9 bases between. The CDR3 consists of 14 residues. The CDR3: CASSYGQEQETQYF. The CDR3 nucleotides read TGTGCCAGCAGTTACGGGCAAGAACAAGAGACCCAGTACTTC.

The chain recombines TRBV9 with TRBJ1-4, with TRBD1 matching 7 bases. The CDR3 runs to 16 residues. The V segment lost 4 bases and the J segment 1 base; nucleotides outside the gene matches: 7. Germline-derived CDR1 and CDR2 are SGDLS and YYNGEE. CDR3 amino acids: CASSSRGQKTNEKLFF. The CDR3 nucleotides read TGTGCCAGCAGCTCCCGGGGACAGAAAACTAATGAAAAACTGTTTTTT.

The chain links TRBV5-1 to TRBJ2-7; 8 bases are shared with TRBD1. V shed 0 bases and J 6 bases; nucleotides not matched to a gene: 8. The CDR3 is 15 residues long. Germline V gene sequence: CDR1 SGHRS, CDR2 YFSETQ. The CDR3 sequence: CASSLVWTGNLEQYF. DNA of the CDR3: TGCGCCAGCAGCTTGGTATGGACAGGGAACCTCGAGCAGTACTTC.

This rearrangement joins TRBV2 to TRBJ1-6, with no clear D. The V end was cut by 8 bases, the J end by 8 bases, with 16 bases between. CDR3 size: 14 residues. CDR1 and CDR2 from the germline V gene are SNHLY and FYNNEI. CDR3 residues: CASSFSRSDSPLHF. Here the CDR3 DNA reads TGTGCCAGCTCCTTTTCACGGTCTGATTCACCCCTCCACTTT.

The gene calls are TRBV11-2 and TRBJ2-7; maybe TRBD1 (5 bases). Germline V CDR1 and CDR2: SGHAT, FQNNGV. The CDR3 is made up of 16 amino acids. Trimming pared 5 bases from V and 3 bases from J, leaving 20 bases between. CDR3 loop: CASSLWGRVVDYEQYF. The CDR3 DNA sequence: TGTGCCAGCAGCCTATGGGGCAGGGTCGTTGACTACGAGCAGTACTTC.

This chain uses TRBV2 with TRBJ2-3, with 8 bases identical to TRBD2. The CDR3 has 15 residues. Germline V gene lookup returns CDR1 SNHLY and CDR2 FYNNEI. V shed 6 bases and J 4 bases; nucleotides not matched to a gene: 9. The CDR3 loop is CASSDLAGLSDTQYF. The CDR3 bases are TGTGCCAGCAGCGATTTAGCGGGGCTGTCAGATACGCAGTATTTT.

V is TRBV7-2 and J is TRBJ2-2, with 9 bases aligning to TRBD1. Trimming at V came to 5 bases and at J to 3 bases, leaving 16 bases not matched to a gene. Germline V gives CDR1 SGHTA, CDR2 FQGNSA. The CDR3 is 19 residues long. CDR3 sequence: CASSRKRPGTGRDTGELFF. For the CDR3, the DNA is TGTGCCAGCAGCCGAAAGAGGCCCGGGACAGGGAGGGACACCGGGGAGCTGTTTTTT.

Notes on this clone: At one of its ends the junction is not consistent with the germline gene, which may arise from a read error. CDR3 in DNA: TGTTCCAGCAGCTTGGCAGGATCCTCCTACGAGCAGTACTTC. As protein: CSSSLAGSSYEQYF. The chain links TRBV7-9 to TRBJ2-7; D call uncertain. There are 14 residues in the CDR3. Germline-derived CDR1 and CDR2 are SEHNR and FQNEAQ (reference sequence).